These 20 T cell receptor beta chains were sequenced from one sample in a study of T cell repertoires in cytomegalovirus infection. TCRdb independently ran MiXCR on the reads; one entry per CDR3 protein. The sample contains approximately 160,000 distinct CDR3 sequences, approximately 17% of which appear only once. Sequenced: CD8+ T cells from PBMCs. These receptors came from a human donor in good health (CMV status not recorded). Some clones in this sample may be carry-over from other donors' samples.

This clonotype has only a few counts. The chain uses TRBV5-5 and TRBJ1-1; D remains ambiguous. Trimming pared 0 bases from V and 7 bases from J, leaving 10 bases between. The CDR3 loop spans 13 amino acids. Per germline, CDR1 SGHKS and CDR2 YYEKEE (reference sequence). CDR3 DNA sequence: TGTGCCAGCAGCTTGGTATTGGGGATTGAAGCTTTCTTT. Its protein is CASSLVLGIEAFF.

The chain couples TRBV29-1 to TRBJ2-1; D may be TRBD2 (6 bases). V was shortened by 3 bases and J by 3 bases, with 15 bases between the two germline ends. The CDR3 sequence is 15 residues long. Germline loops: CDR1 SQVTM, CDR2 ANQGSEA. The CDR3 DNA reads TGCAGCGTTGAGTTCACTAGCAGGCACTACAATGAGCAGTTCTTC. Protein sequence: CSVEFTSRHYNEQFF.

The chain joins TRBV7-3 to TRBJ2-7, with TRBD1 matching over 7 bases. V was clipped by 2 bases and J by 5 bases; unmatched bases: 9. The CDR3 has 15 amino acids. Germline assignment: CDR1 SGHTA and CDR2 FQGTGA. CDR3 residues: CASSLSTGPLNEQYF. The CDR3 DNA sequence: TGTGCCAGCAGCTTATCGACAGGGCCCCTGAACGAGCAGTACTTC.

This clonotype was detected only a few times. DNA of the CDR3: TGTGCCAGCAGCTCACGAGGGCGGGAGGGCTACACCTTC. As protein: CASSSRGREGYTF. The V call is TRBV7-2, the J call TRBJ1-2; D not certain. V was cut by 4 bases and J by 8 bases, with 14 bases left in between. The CDR3 spans 13 residues. CDR1 and CDR2 from the germline V gene are SGHTA and FQGNSA.

The chain uses TRBV7-9 and TRBJ2-3; 11 positions agree with TRBD2. The trim removed 5 bases at V and 5 bases at J, leaving 9 bases unmatched. CDR1 and CDR2 from the germline V gene are SEHNR and FQNEAQ (reference sequence). The CDR3 totals 16 residues. The DNA for the CDR3 is TGTGCCAGCAGCCCGCAACTAGCGGGAGATTTAGATACGCAGTATTTT. Translation: CASSPQLAGDLDTQYF. Looking up the rest from reference TRBV7-9 and TRBJ2-3 gives the full variable domain: DTGVSQNPRHKITKRGQNVTFRCDPISEHNRLYWYRQTLGQGPEFLTYFQNEAQLEKSRLLSDRFSAERPKGSFSTLEIQRTEQGDSAMYLCASSPQLAGDLDTQYFGPGTRLTVL.

This clonotype was seen once. V gene TRBV7-3 combines with J gene TRBJ2-1; a weak D match, TRBD2 (5 bases). Trimming left V 1 base short and J 6 bases short, with 13 bases between. Looked up from germline, CDR1 is SGHTA and CDR2 is FQGTGA. The CDR3 is 15 residues long. As DNA, the CDR3 is TGTGCCAGCAGCTTAAATAGCCGGAGGCTCAATGAGCAGTTCTTC. Translated, it gives CASSLNSRRLNEQFF.

The chain's CDR3 is CASSPERGGRRETQYF. Here the CDR3 DNA reads TGTGCCAGCAGCCCCGAGCGGGGGGGCAGGCGGGAGACCCAGTACTTC. This rearrangement joins TRBV7-3 to TRBJ2-5, with 10 nucleotides matching TRBD2. Germline V gives CDR1 SGHTA, CDR2 FQGTGA. V lost 5 bases and J lost 5; bases outside the gene matches: 11. The CDR3 is made up of 16 amino acids.

This clonotype has just a few counts. The chain employs TRBV19 and TRBJ1-1; 12 positions agree with TRBD1. Germline V lookup: CDR1 LNHDA, CDR2 SQIVND (reference sequence). V trimming: 7 bases; J trimming: 5 bases; junction bases outside the gene matches: 5. The CDR3 is made up of 14 amino acids. CDR3 loop: CASTPGQGATEAFF. The DNA for the CDR3 is TGTGCCAGTACCCCGGGACAGGGGGCGACTGAAGCTTTCTTT.

This clonotype was detected only a few times. This chain uses TRBV28 with TRBJ2-1, with D possibly TRBD2 on 6 matching bases. CDR3 length: 14 amino acids. With 11 bases removed from V and 8 bases from J, the gap between germline ends came to 22 bases. Germline V gives CDR1 MDHEN, CDR2 SYDVKM. For the CDR3, the DNA is TGTGCCGCAGAAGGTTCTCGGGAGAGCGATGAGCAGTTCTTC. This encodes CAAEGSRESDEQFF.

This chain links TRBV28 with TRBJ2-7, with 7 bases aligning to TRBD2. The CDR3 has 15 amino acids. V was clipped by 5 bases and J by 2 bases; unmatched bases: 9. Germline V CDR1 and CDR2: MDHEN, SYDVKM. CDR3 DNA sequence: TGTGCCAGCAGTCCCCTAGCGGATAACCCCTACGAGCAGTACTTC. This codes for CASSPLADNPYEQYF.

This sequence joins TRBV7-2 and TRBJ2-1, with TRBD2 matching 11 bases. Germline values: CDR1 SGHTA, CDR2 FQGNSA. The V and J ends lost 4 bases and 3 bases, in that order; junction bases with no gene match: 2. The length of the CDR3 is 15 residues. CDR3 sequence (DNA): TGTGCCAGCAGCTCCACTAGCGGGGGCTACAATGAGCAGTTCTTC. It specifies CASSSTSGGYNEQFF.

This clonotype was recorded a few times. At one end the junction does not follow the germline gene, possibly because of a read error. V is TRBV11-2 and J is TRBJ2-7, with 9 bases identical to TRBD1. Germline CDR1 is SGHAT and CDR2 is FQNNGV. The CDR3 consists of 14 residues. The CDR3: CASSDGQGRWESFF. The CDR3 DNA is TGTGCCAGCAGCGACGGACAGGGGCGCTGGGAGTCGTTCTTC.

The sample holds a few counts of this clonotype. V usage is TRBV7-3 and J usage is TRBJ1-1, with D unresolved. Germline CDR1 and CDR2: SGHTA and FQGTGA. Between the trimmed V and J ends, which lost 0 bases and 8 bases, there was a span of 10 bases. The CDR3 spans 13 residues. CDR3 protein: CASSLTLAAEAFF. CDR3 sequence (DNA): TGTGCCAGCAGCTTAACGTTAGCAGCAGAAGCTTTCTTT.

The chain recombines TRBV7-4 with TRBJ2-5, with TRBD2 matching 7 bases. Germline CDR1 and CDR2: SGHVT and SQSDAQ. V lost 1 base, J lost 5 bases, and 10 bases stayed unmatched. This CDR3 has 16 amino acids. Here the CDR3 reads CASSLDTTSPRETQYF. CDR3 in DNA: TGTGCCAGCAGCTTAGATACGACTAGCCCCCGGGAGACCCAGTACTTC.

Many counts were recorded for this clonotype. As DNA, the CDR3 is TGTGCCAGCAGCAATAGCGGGGGCAAGGCAGATACGCAGTATTTT. Translation: CASSNSGGKADTQYF. The chain recombines TRBV7-2 with TRBJ2-3; 9 nucleotides align to TRBD2. This CDR3 is built from 15 residues. Looked up from germline, CDR1 is SGHTA and CDR2 is FQGNSA. The V and J ends lost 5 bases and 4 bases, in that order; junction bases with no gene match: 7.

The chain recombines TRBV7-9 with TRBJ2-7; TRBD2 aligns across 8 bases. CDR3 size: 14 residues. After removal of 8 bases from V and 4 bases from J, the junction contained 10 bases not matched to a gene. CDR1 and CDR2 (germline): SEHNR, FQNEAQ (reference sequence). Written as DNA, the CDR3 is TGTGCCAGCTCTCCGACTAGCGCGACTTACGAGCAGTACTTC. It encodes CASSPTSATYEQYF.

This clonotype was found a few times. This chain links TRBV29-1 with TRBJ2-7, with D possibly being TRBD1 (6 bases). This CDR3 contains 13 residues. Between the trimmed V and J ends, which lost 5 bases and 0 bases, there was a span of 11 bases. Germline-derived CDR1 and CDR2 are SQVTM and ANQGSEA. The CDR3 here is CSVMRTDSYEQYF. For the CDR3, the DNA is TGCAGCGTTATGCGGACAGACTCCTACGAGCAGTACTTC.

This clonotype occurred a few times. The chain has TRBV7-9 and TRBJ2-4; no firm D call. Trimming took 6 bases from V and 0 from J, leaving 9 bases between them. The germline gives CDR1 SEHNR, CDR2 FQNEAQ (reference sequence). CDR3 length: 14 amino acids. CDR3 sequence: CASRGHLAKNIQYF. The CDR3 DNA sequence: TGTGCCAGCAGAGGGCACCTAGCCAAAAACATTCAGTACTTC.

A few counts support this clonotype. The rearrangement uses TRBV6-6 and TRBJ2-5; no clear D gene. Trimming took off 2 bases at V and 1 base at J, with 11 bases between the two ends. Germline CDR1 reads MNHNY; CDR2 reads SVGAGI (reference sequence). This CDR3 spans 15 amino acids. CDR3 in DNA: TGTGCCAGCAGTTACCCGGCCCAATCCCAAGAGACCCAGTACTTC. Its translation: CASSYPAQSQETQYF.

This clonotype was detected only a few times. A junction boundary mismatches the germline segment, possibly from a read error. The rearrangement uses TRBV28 and TRBJ2-7, with D uncertain. CDR1 is MDHEN and CDR2 is SYDVKM in the germline V gene. The CDR3 is made up of 13 amino acids. The CDR3 sequence is CASSTPLSHEQYF. The DNA for the CDR3 is TGTGCCAGCTCCACCCCTCTCTCCCACGAGCAGTACTTC.